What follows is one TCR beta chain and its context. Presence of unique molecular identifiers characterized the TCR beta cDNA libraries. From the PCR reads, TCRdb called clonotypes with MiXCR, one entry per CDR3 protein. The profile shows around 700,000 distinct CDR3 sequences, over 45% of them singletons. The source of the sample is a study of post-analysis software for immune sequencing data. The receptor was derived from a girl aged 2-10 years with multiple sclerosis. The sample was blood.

The chain's CDR3 is CASSPAVGGYQETQYF. CDR3 in DNA: TGTGCCAGCAGTCCTGCTGTTGGGGGGTACCAAGAGACCCAGTACTTC. V usage is TRBV12-3 or TRBV12-4 and J usage is TRBJ2-5, with D perhaps TRBD2 (6 bases). The CDR3 length is 16 residues. V dropped 5 bases and J dropped 0 bases, with 16 bases sitting between them.